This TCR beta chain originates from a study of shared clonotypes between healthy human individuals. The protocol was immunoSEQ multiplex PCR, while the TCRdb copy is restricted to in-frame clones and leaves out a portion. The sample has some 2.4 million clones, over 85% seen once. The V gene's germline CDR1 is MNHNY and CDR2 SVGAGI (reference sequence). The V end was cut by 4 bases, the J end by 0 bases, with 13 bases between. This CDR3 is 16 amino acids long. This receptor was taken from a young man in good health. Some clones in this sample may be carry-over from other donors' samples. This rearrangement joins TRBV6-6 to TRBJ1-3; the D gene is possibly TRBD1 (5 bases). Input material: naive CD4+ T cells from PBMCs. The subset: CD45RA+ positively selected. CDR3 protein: CASSSRDASSGNTIYF. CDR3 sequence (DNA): TGTGCCAGCAGTTCTCGGGACGCCAGCTCTGGAAACACCATATATTTT.